This T cell receptor (beta chain) was recorded in a study of vaccination effects on CD4 cells after COVID-19. Germline CDR1 is SEHNR and CDR2 is FQNEAQ (reference sequence). Trimming at V came to 5 bases and at J to 5 bases, leaving 7 bases not matched to a gene. The CDR3 is 15 residues long. TCRdb keeps only in-frame clones here, not all; method: immunoSEQ multiplex PCR. The sample holds just over 20,000 clones, roughly two thirds seen once. Broader study findings: Early post-infection timepoints were missing from the study, which also had few convalescent patients. Healthy vaccinees' vaccine-induced clones included only 1 of 255 cross-reacting with common cold coronaviruses.

To note about this clone: What it recognizes is unknown.

Expansion with viral peptide pools was applied to antigen-specific CD4+ T cells by the ViraFEST assay prior to sequencing. The authors isolated CD4+ T cells after around 10 days of culture. Nobody among the vaccine recipients had prior SARS-CoV-2 infection (nucleocapsid antibodies were negative). They grew a few million PBMC in each well, adding approximately 10 IU/ml IL-2 and about 9.9 ug/ml peptides. The specimen comprised CD4+ T cells from PBMCs cultured with HCoV-NL63 spike peptides, sampled before COVID-19 vaccination. This receptor was taken from a human donor who received a COVID-19 vaccine. The J gene is TRBJ1-4, the V gene TRBV7-9; 8 bases align to TRBD1. CDR3 bases: TGTGCCAGCAGCCGTCCCGGGACAGGAAATGAAAAACTGTTTTTT. The encoded protein is CASSRPGTGNEKLFF.